This is a list of T cell receptor beta chains from one sample in a study of CD8 T cells in Susac syndrome. MiXCR, run by TCRdb on the immunoSEQ multiplex PCR reads, gives a single entry per CDR3 protein. Of about 140,000 distinct CDR3 sequences listed, 95% are singletons. Material: CD8+ T cells from PBMCs. Source of these receptors: a human donor with Susac syndrome. The CDR3 runs from the conserved cysteine through the conserved F or W. The order of the fields is clone size, V gene, J gene, D gene, CDR3 protein, CDR3 DNA. The D gene is left open where the match is weak. The size field is filled for only some rows; it gives once, few, many or a size class.

clone size: once
V gene: TRBV2
J gene: TRBJ2-1
D gene: TRBD1
CDR3 protein: CASSEGFGTASYNEQFF
CDR3 DNA: TGTGCCAGCAGTGAGGGGTTTGGGACAGCCTCCTACAATGAGCAGTTCTTC

clone size: .
V gene: TRBV3-1
J gene: TRBJ1-1
D gene: .
CDR3 protein: CASSQVSGDRTFF
CDR3 DNA: TGTGCCAGCAGCCAAGTCTCAGGGGATCGAACTTTCTTT

clone size: .
V gene: TRBV9
J gene: TRBJ1-2
D gene: .
CDR3 protein: CASSGKESNYGYTF
CDR3 DNA: TGTGCCAGCAGCGGCAAAGAGAGTAACTATGGCTACACCTTC

clone size: once
V gene: TRBV4-1
J gene: TRBJ1-1
D gene: .
CDR3 protein: CASSQAPISGNTEAFF
CDR3 DNA: TGCGCCAGCAGCCAAGCACCGATCTCAGGTAATACTGAAGCTTTCTTT

clone size: .
V gene: TRBV6-1
J gene: TRBJ1-3
D gene: .
CDR3 protein: CASSLGTWGSGNTIYF
CDR3 DNA: TGTGCCAGCAGTCTAGGGACGTGGGGCTCTGGAAACACCATATATTTT

clone size: .
V gene: TRBV20-1
J gene: TRBJ2-3
D gene: TRBD2
CDR3 protein: CSARDVTVPGLAGDTDTQYF
CDR3 DNA: TGCAGTGCTAGAGATGTTACGGTCCCGGGACTAGCGGGAGACACAGATACGCAGTATTTT

clone size: .
V gene: TRBV5-1
J gene: TRBJ2-1
D gene: TRBD2
CDR3 protein: CASGEGLAGGHAYNEQFF
CDR3 DNA: TGCGCCAGCGGGGAAGGACTAGCGGGAGGGCACGCCTACAATGAGCAGTTCTTC

clone size: .
V gene: TRBV27
J gene: TRBJ2-6
D gene: .
CDR3 protein: CASSTDGANVLTF
CDR3 DNA: TGTGCCAGCAGCACGGATGGGGCCAACGTCCTGACTTTC

clone size: .
V gene: TRBV7-2
J gene: TRBJ2-7
D gene: .
CDR3 protein: CASSLPGLTYEQYF
CDR3 DNA: TGTGCCAGCAGCCTTCCGGGACTCACCTACGAGCAGTACTTC

clone size: once
V gene: TRBV14
J gene: TRBJ2-1
D gene: .
CDR3 protein: CASSQRDRPNEQFF
CDR3 DNA: TGTGCCAGCAGCCAAAGGGACCGTCCCAATGAGCAGTTCTTC

clone size: .
V gene: TRBV12-3/TRBV12-4
J gene: TRBJ2-7
D gene: TRBD2
CDR3 protein: CASSLSGGLSYEQYF
CDR3 DNA: TGTGCCAGCAGTTTATCGGGGGGATTAAGCTACGAGCAGTACTTC

clone size: .
V gene: TRBV2
J gene: TRBJ2-1
D gene: .
CDR3 protein: CASSDFSGQSYNEQFF
CDR3 DNA: TGTGCCAGCAGTGATTTCAGCGGGCAATCCTACAATGAGCAGTTCTTC

clone size: .
V gene: TRBV15
J gene: TRBJ2-4
D gene: .
CDR3 protein: CATSRDGLAGLNIQYF
CDR3 DNA: TGTGCCACCAGCAGGGACGGTTTGGCGGGACTTAACATTCAGTACTTC

clone size: once
V gene: TRBV27
J gene: TRBJ2-7
D gene: .
CDR3 protein: CASSPGTEEQYF
CDR3 DNA: TGTGCCAGCAGTCCCGGGACGGAGGAGCAGTACTTC

clone size: .
V gene: TRBV6-1
J gene: TRBJ2-1
D gene: TRBD2
CDR3 protein: CASSDTSGRPKVAYNEQFF
CDR3 DNA: TGTGCCAGCAGTGATACTAGCGGGAGGCCAAAGGTCGCCTACAATGAGCAGTTCTTC

clone size: once
V gene: TRBV27
J gene: TRBJ2-7
D gene: .
CDR3 protein: CASTPAEGSYEQYF
CDR3 DNA: TGTGCCAGCACCCCAGCGGAGGGTTCTTACGAGCAGTACTTC

clone size: .
V gene: TRBV29-1
J gene: TRBJ1-2
D gene: .
CDR3 protein: CSVEDGQTYGYTF
CDR3 DNA: TGCAGCGTTGAAGACGGGCAGACCTATGGCTACACCTTC

clone size: once
V gene: TRBV12-3/TRBV12-4
J gene: TRBJ2-7
D gene: .
CDR3 protein: CASSHGDIAYEQYF
CDR3 DNA: TGTGCCAGCAGCCACGGGGACATCGCCTACGAGCAGTACTTC

clone size: once
V gene: TRBV9
J gene: TRBJ2-1
D gene: .
CDR3 protein: CASSVVPTEQFF
CDR3 DNA: TGTGCCAGCAGCGTAGTGCCTACCGAGCAGTTCTTC

clone size: .
V gene: TRBV4-1
J gene: TRBJ1-2
D gene: .
CDR3 protein: CASSQETGHYGYTF
CDR3 DNA: TGCGCCAGCAGCCAAGAGACGGGGCACTATGGCTACACCTTC

clone size: .
V gene: TRBV2
J gene: TRBJ1-1
D gene: .
CDR3 protein: CASSGQPEAFF
CDR3 DNA: TGTGCCAGCAGTGGACAGCCGGAAGCTTTCTTT

clone size: .
V gene: TRBV5-1
J gene: TRBJ2-1
D gene: .
CDR3 protein: CASSEGTGGGNEQFF
CDR3 DNA: TGCGCCAGCAGCGAAGGGACCGGCGGTGGCAATGAGCAGTTCTTC

clone size: .
V gene: TRBV7-2
J gene: TRBJ1-1
D gene: .
CDR3 protein: CASSLNGYGGRRTEAFF
CDR3 DNA: TGTGCCAGCAGCCTTAACGGGTATGGGGGGCGGAGGACTGAAGCTTTCTTT

clone size: .
V gene: TRBV14
J gene: TRBJ2-5
D gene: TRBD2
CDR3 protein: CASSQKGTTKETQYF
CDR3 DNA: TGTGCCAGCAGCCAAAAGGGGACTACCAAAGAGACCCAGTACTTC

clone size: .
V gene: TRBV28
J gene: TRBJ2-7
D gene: .
CDR3 protein: CASSRTKQYF
CDR3 DNA: TGTGCCAGCAGTCGTACGAAGCAGTACTTC

clone size: once
V gene: TRBV7-7
J gene: TRBJ2-1
D gene: TRBD1
CDR3 protein: CASSLDIGTGIANEQFF
CDR3 DNA: TGTGCTAGCAGCTTAGATATCGGGACAGGGATTGCCAATGAGCAGTTCTTC

clone size: .
V gene: TRBV29-1
J gene: TRBJ2-5
D gene: TRBD1
CDR3 protein: CSAPVDRQGQYF
CDR3 DNA: TGCAGCGCCCCGGTGGACCGACAGGGTCAGTACTTC

clone size: once
V gene: TRBV11-1
J gene: TRBJ2-1
D gene: TRBD2
CDR3 protein: CASSSMGLAVDNEQFF
CDR3 DNA: TGTGCCAGCAGCTCCATGGGGCTAGCGGTAGACAATGAGCAGTTCTTC

clone size: .
V gene: TRBV12-3/TRBV12-4
J gene: TRBJ2-2
D gene: .
CDR3 protein: CASSLVFGKNTGELFF
CDR3 DNA: TGTGCCAGCAGTTTAGTGTTCGGGAAGAACACCGGGGAGCTGTTTTTT

clone size: .
V gene: TRBV5-1
J gene: TRBJ2-2
D gene: TRBD2
CDR3 protein: CASPLHLAGLNTGELFF
CDR3 DNA: TGCGCCAGCCCACTCCACCTAGCGGGGTTGAACACCGGGGAGCTGTTTTTT

clone size: .
V gene: TRBV19
J gene: TRBJ2-1
D gene: .
CDR3 protein: CASSTRTRNSYNEQFF
CDR3 DNA: TGTGCCAGTAGTACACGGACCCGCAACTCCTACAATGAGCAGTTCTTC

clone size: .
V gene: TRBV27
J gene: TRBJ1-5
D gene: .
CDR3 protein: CASRLAGVNQPQHF
CDR3 DNA: TGTGCCAGCAGGTTGGCAGGGGTTAATCAGCCCCAGCATTTT

clone size: .
V gene: TRBV4-1
J gene: TRBJ2-7
D gene: .
CDR3 protein: CASSQEGGILNEQYF
CDR3 DNA: TGCGCCAGCAGCCAAGAGGGCGGGATACTCAACGAGCAGTACTTC

clone size: .
V gene: TRBV28
J gene: TRBJ2-7
D gene: .
CDR3 protein: CASSLSVEQYF
CDR3 DNA: TGTGCCAGCAGTCTGTCGGTCGAGCAGTACTTC

clone size: once
V gene: TRBV28
J gene: TRBJ2-7
D gene: .
CDR3 protein: CASRLVPYEQYF
CDR3 DNA: TGTGCCAGCAGGCTCGTCCCCTACGAGCAGTACTTC

clone size: .
V gene: TRBV7-3
J gene: TRBJ2-1
D gene: TRBD2
CDR3 protein: CASSSSEPGLAGGGGPNEQFF
CDR3 DNA: TGTGCCAGCAGCTCTAGCGAGCCGGGACTAGCGGGAGGGGGGGGGCCCAATGAGCAGTTCTTC

clone size: .
V gene: TRBV11-2
J gene: TRBJ2-6
D gene: TRBD1
CDR3 protein: CASTFGRQGDLLAGANVLTF
CDR3 DNA: TGTGCCAGCACCTTCGGGCGGCAGGGGGACCTCCTTGCTGGGGCCAACGTCCTGACTTTC

clone size: once
V gene: TRBV9
J gene: TRBJ2-6
D gene: .
CDR3 protein: CASSVKVSSGANVLTF
CDR3 DNA: TGTGCCAGCAGCGTGAAGGTCTCCTCTGGGGCCAACGTCCTGACTTTC

clone size: .
V gene: TRBV7-9
J gene: TRBJ1-1
D gene: .
CDR3 protein: CASSPPRGNTEAFF
CDR3 DNA: TGTGCCAGCAGCCCTCCCCGGGGGAACACTGAAGCTTTCTTT

clone size: .
V gene: TRBV7-3
J gene: TRBJ2-2
D gene: TRBD2
CDR3 protein: CASSLMPGLAGGTGELFF
CDR3 DNA: TGTGCCAGCAGCTTAATGCCGGGACTAGCGGGAGGTACCGGGGAGCTGTTTTTT

clone size: .
V gene: TRBV20-1
J gene: TRBJ2-1
D gene: TRBD2
CDR3 protein: CSLSSGASYNEQFF
CDR3 DNA: TGCAGCCTATCTAGCGGGGCCTCCTACAATGAGCAGTTCTTC

clone size: .
V gene: TRBV4-1
J gene: TRBJ1-2
D gene: TRBD1
CDR3 protein: CASSQDRTGTYGYTF
CDR3 DNA: TGCGCCAGCAGCCAAGATAGGACAGGTACCTATGGCTACACCTTC

clone size: .
V gene: TRBV20-1
J gene: TRBJ2-7
D gene: .
CDR3 protein: CSARDVGLGTYEQYF
CDR3 DNA: TGCAGTGCTAGAGATGTGGGGTTGGGGACCTACGAGCAGTACTTC

clone size: .
V gene: TRBV4-1
J gene: TRBJ2-2
D gene: .
CDR3 protein: CASSQDMTDTGELFF
CDR3 DNA: TGCGCCAGCAGCCAAGATATGACTGACACCGGGGAGCTGTTTTTT

clone size: once
V gene: TRBV20-1
J gene: TRBJ2-7
D gene: TRBD2
CDR3 protein: CSASTGLGAYEQYF
CDR3 DNA: TGCAGTGCTAGCACCGGACTAGGGGCCTACGAGCAGTACTTC

clone size: .
V gene: TRBV18
J gene: TRBJ2-1
D gene: .
CDR3 protein: CASSPPTIYNEQFF
CDR3 DNA: TGTGCCAGCTCACCGCCAACTATATACAATGAGCAGTTCTTC

clone size: .
V gene: TRBV5-1
J gene: TRBJ1-2
D gene: .
CDR3 protein: CASSLVVSGPLGYTF
CDR3 DNA: TGCGCCAGCAGCTTGGTAGTTTCCGGCCCTCTTGGCTACACCTTC

clone size: once
V gene: TRBV9
J gene: TRBJ2-3
D gene: .
CDR3 protein: CASSQGTSRGDTQYF
CDR3 DNA: TGTGCCAGCAGCCAAGGGACATCACGAGGGGATACGCAGTATTTT